This TCR beta chain came from a study of blood T cell repertoires in COVID-19. Libraries were prepared by immunoSEQ multiplex PCR; TCRdb keeps only in-frame clonotypes and omits some of them. Found here are some 260,000 clones, about 89% of them singletons; the top ten hold roughly 9%. The CDR3 runs to 13 residues. Trimming took off 10 bases at V and 6 bases at J, with 13 bases between the two ends. Looked up from germline, CDR1 is SNHLY and CDR2 is FYNNEI. This chain links TRBV2 with TRBJ1-6, with D perhaps matching TRBD1 (5 bases). The receptor was derived from a man aged 35 to 55 who had recovered from COVID-19. Sequenced sample: PBMCs or T cells enriched from blood (not recorded which). CDR3: CATGTESNSPLHF. Here the CDR3 DNA reads TGTGCCACCGGGACTGAGTCTAATTCACCCCTCCACTTT.